This record looks at one T cell receptor (beta chain) sequence and its context. Compared with germline, one end of the junction differs, possibly owing to a read error. This sample is drawn from a study of shared clonotypes between healthy human individuals. The run depth of the assay was deep. Approximately 30,000 T cell genomes, or roughly 320 ng DNA, went into unsorted PBMC replicate PCRs. Original processing notes: Filtering differed since immunoSEQ provided only junctions, with no quality scores. TCRdb's copy holds only in-frame clones and misses some; the assay was immunoSEQ multiplex PCR. The DNA was the basis for D and trimming; V, J and clone size are from that table. The data hold 470,000 or so clones, with 81% observed a single time. The CDR3 is 15 amino acids. The germline V gene has CDR1 PRHDT and CDR2 FYEKMQ (reference sequence). Adult Caucasians living in Nashville, Tennessee made up all of the donors.

The sequencing sample was made of PBMCs. The receptor was derived from a woman aged 40 to 50 in good health. Some clones in this sample may be carry-over from other donors' samples. The rearrangement uses TRBV13 and TRBJ2-7; D might be TRBD1 (5 bases). The CDR3 sequence: CASSIGHLSSYEQYF. In DNA form, the CDR3 reads TGTGCCAGCAGCATAGGACACCTATCCTCCTACGAGCAGTACTTC.